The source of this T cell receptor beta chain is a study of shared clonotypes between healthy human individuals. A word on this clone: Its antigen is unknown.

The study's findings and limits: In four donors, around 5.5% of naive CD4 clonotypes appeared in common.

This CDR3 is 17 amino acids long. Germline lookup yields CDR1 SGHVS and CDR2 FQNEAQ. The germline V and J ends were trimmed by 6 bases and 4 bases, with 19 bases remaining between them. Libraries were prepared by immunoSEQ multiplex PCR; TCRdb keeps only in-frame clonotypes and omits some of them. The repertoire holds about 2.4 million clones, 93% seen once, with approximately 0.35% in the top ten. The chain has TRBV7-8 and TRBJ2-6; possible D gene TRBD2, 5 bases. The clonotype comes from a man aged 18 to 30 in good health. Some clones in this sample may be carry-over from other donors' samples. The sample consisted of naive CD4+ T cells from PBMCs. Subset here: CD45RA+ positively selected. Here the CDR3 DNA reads TGTGCCAGCAGAAGTCGGGGTGGTTCCTCCGGGGCCAACGTCCTGACTTTC. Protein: CASRSRGGSSGANVLTF. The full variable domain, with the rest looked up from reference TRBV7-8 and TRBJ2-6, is GAGVSQSPRYKVAKRGQDVALRCDPISGHVSLFWYQQALGQGPEFLTYFQNEAQLDKSGLPSDRFFAERPEGSVSTLKIQRTQQEDSAVYLCASRSRGGSSGANVLTFGAGSRLTVL.